A selection of T cell receptor beta chains follows, all from one sample in a study of T cell repertoires in cytomegalovirus infection. TCRdb reprocessed the reads with MiXCR, giving one entry per CDR3 protein. The profile shows about 740,000 distinct CDR3 sequences, roughly 36% of them singletons. Sequenced material: PBMCs. These receptors were collected from a human donor in good health (CMV status not recorded). Some clones in this sample may be carry-over from other donors' samples. Each CDR3 is given with its conserved first and last residue. A D gene is named only where the DNA matches it firmly. Some rows mark clone size as missing; the rest say once, few, many or name a class of expanded clone.

J: TRBJ2-7
V: TRBV20-1
D: TRBD2
size: once
CDR3: CSASQTSGRLSYEQYF
DNA: TGCAGTGCTAGCCAGACTAGCGGGAGACTTTCCTACGAGCAGTACTTC

J: TRBJ1-1
V: TRBV5-6
D: -
size: once
CDR3: CASSYDVDTEAFF
DNA: TGTGCCAGCAGCTATGATGTGGACACTGAAGCTTTCTTT

J: TRBJ1-5
V: TRBV12-3/TRBV12-4
D: TRBD1
size: few
CDR3: CASRPPGQGYQPQHF
DNA: TGTGCCAGCAGGCCCCCGGGACAGGGGTATCAGCCCCAGCATTTT

J: TRBJ2-3
V: TRBV28
D: -
size: -
CDR3: CASSQGEDTQYF
DNA: TGTGCCAGCAGTCAAGGAGAAGATACGCAGTATTTT

J: TRBJ1-2
V: TRBV12-3/TRBV12-4
D: -
size: many
CDR3: CASSLTLDGYTF
DNA: TGTGCCAGCAGTTTGACCTTGGATGGCTACACCTTC

J: TRBJ1-5
V: TRBV7-8
D: -
size: few
CDR3: CASSLFQYSNQPQHF
DNA: TGTGCCAGCAGCTTATTTCAGTATAGCAATCAGCCCCAGCATTTT

J: TRBJ1-4
V: TRBV12-3/TRBV12-4
D: -
size: -
CDR3: CASSKLQTRGDEKLFF
DNA: TGTGCCAGCAGTAAACTTCAGACAAGGGGGGATGAAAAACTGTTTTTT

J: TRBJ1-2
V: TRBV7-2
D: -
size: -
CDR3: CDSSLRDPVWDGYTF
DNA: TGTGACAGCAGCTTAAGGGACCCGGTTTGGGATGGCTACACCTTC

J: TRBJ2-6
V: TRBV12-3/TRBV12-4
D: TRBD1
size: -
CDR3: CASSLSGGWGGANVLTF
DNA: TGTGCCAGCAGTTTATCAGGGGGCTGGGGAGGGGCCAACGTCCTGACTTTC

J: TRBJ2-2
V: TRBV24-1
D: -
size: few
CDR3: CATSGTIPTGELFF
DNA: TGTGCCACCAGTGGAACAATTCCCACCGGGGAGCTGTTTTTT

J: TRBJ2-7
V: TRBV30
D: -
size: few
CDR3: CAWGRGGAGYEQYF
DNA: TGTGCCTGGGGGAGAGGAGGGGCTGGGTACGAGCAGTACTTC

J: TRBJ2-5
V: TRBV7-2
D: -
size: -
CDR3: CASSARTGRGRETQYF
DNA: TGTGCCAGCAGCGCCCGGACAGGGAGGGGGCGAGAGACCCAGTACTTC

J: TRBJ2-2
V: TRBV6-1
D: -
size: few
CDR3: CASSEVGALGTGELFF
DNA: TGTGCCAGCAGTGAAGTGGGGGCCCTGGGCACCGGGGAGCTGTTTTTT

J: TRBJ1-3
V: TRBV12-3/TRBV12-4
D: -
size: many
CDR3: CASSSPGLSQGNTIYF
DNA: TGTGCCAGCAGTTCCCCGGGACTTAGCCAAGGAAACACCATATATTTT

J: TRBJ2-7
V: TRBV4-1
D: TRBD2
size: few
CDR3: CASSYRLAGAGEQYF
DNA: TGCGCCAGCAGCTACAGACTAGCGGGAGCGGGAGAGCAGTACTTC

J: TRBJ2-2
V: TRBV10-3
D: -
size: -
CDR3: CAISGPAGDSTGELFF
DNA: TGTGCCATCAGTGGACCGGCAGGAGATTCCACCGGGGAGCTGTTTTTT

J: TRBJ2-3
V: TRBV11-1
D: -
size: -
CDR3: CASSLALTGKDTQYF
DNA: TGTGCCAGCAGCTTAGCGCTTACAGGGAAAGATACGCAGTATTTT

J: TRBJ1-2
V: TRBV4-1
D: -
size: -
CDR3: CASSQEQGPLYGYTF
DNA: TGCGCCAGCAGCCAAGAACAGGGCCCCCTCTATGGCTACACCTTC

J: TRBJ2-2
V: TRBV6-1
D: -
size: -
CDR3: CASCEALETTYTGELFF
DNA: TGTGCCAGCTGTGAAGCGCTTGAGACCACATACACCGGGGAGCTGTTTTTT

J: TRBJ1-2
V: TRBV5-6
D: -
size: -
CDR3: CASSLRSINYGYTF
DNA: TGTGCCAGCAGCTTGAGGTCGATCAACTATGGCTACACCTTC

J: TRBJ2-1
V: TRBV7-3
D: TRBD1
size: many
CDR3: CASSLSGTGMNEQFF
DNA: TGTGCCAGCAGCTTAAGTGGGACAGGGATGAATGAGCAGTTCTTC

J: TRBJ1-4
V: TRBV4-1
D: -
size: -
CDR3: CASRPGGPGRVNEKLFF
DNA: TGCGCCAGCAGACCGGGGGGGCCGGGACGGGTTAATGAAAAACTGTTTTTT

J: TRBJ2-1
V: TRBV5-1
D: -
size: -
CDR3: CASSLTEYNEQFF
DNA: TGCGCCAGCAGCTTGACAGAATACAATGAGCAGTTCTTC

J: TRBJ1-5
V: TRBV2
D: -
size: few
CDR3: CASRDLEGNQPQHF
DNA: TGTGCCAGCCGGGACCTCGAAGGGAATCAGCCCCAGCATTTT

J: TRBJ2-5
V: TRBV7-9
D: -
size: -
CDR3: CASSLGEVRQETQYF
DNA: TGTGCCAGCAGCTTAGGAGAGGTCAGGCAAGAGACCCAGTACTTC

J: TRBJ2-7
V: TRBV7-2
D: TRBD2
size: many
CDR3: CASSPGGGRSFEQYF
DNA: TGTGCCAGCAGCCCCGGGGGGGGAAGGTCTTTCGAGCAGTACTTC

J: TRBJ1-5
V: TRBV6-2/TRBV6-3
D: -
size: -
CDR3: CASKDRLGHRPQHF
DNA: TGTGCCAGCAAAGACAGGTTGGGGCATCGGCCCCAGCATTTT

J: TRBJ2-2
V: TRBV29-1
D: -
size: -
CDR3: CSVNNAYPGELFF
DNA: TGCAGCGTCAATAACGCATATCCCGGGGAGCTGTTTTTT

J: TRBJ1-6
V: TRBV7-2
D: -
size: many
CDR3: CASSLAARAQNNSPLHF
DNA: TGTGCCAGCAGCTTAGCGGCCAGGGCGCAAAATAATTCACCCCTCCACTTT

J: TRBJ1-1
V: TRBV6-6
D: -
size: -
CDR3: CASTGVLWETAEAFF
DNA: TGTGCCAGCACAGGGGTGCTTTGGGAAACCGCTGAAGCTTTCTTT

J: TRBJ2-7
V: TRBV27
D: TRBD1
size: -
CDR3: CASSLWQGTGDNEQYF
DNA: TGTGCCAGCAGTTTATGGCAAGGGACAGGGGACAACGAGCAGTACTTC

J: TRBJ2-1
V: TRBV19
D: -
size: -
CDR3: CASSIAGSLSYNEQFF
DNA: TGTGCCAGTAGTATAGCAGGGTCCCTCTCCTACAATGAGCAGTTCTTC

J: TRBJ2-7
V: TRBV4-1
D: -
size: few
CDR3: CASSQVGASSYEQYF
DNA: TGCGCCAGCAGCCAAGTTGGGGCGAGCTCCTACGAGCAGTACTTC

J: TRBJ1-1
V: TRBV2
D: -
size: -
CDR3: CASSVVRDLARYNTEAFF
DNA: TGTGCCAGCAGTGTGGTTAGGGACCTCGCCCGATACAACACTGAAGCTTTCTTT

J: TRBJ2-1
V: TRBV7-6
D: -
size: -
CDR3: CASSAREGNNEQFF
DNA: TGTGCCAGCAGCGCCCGGGAAGGCAACAATGAGCAGTTCTTC

J: TRBJ1-4
V: TRBV28
D: -
size: few
CDR3: CASNPRGSGGKKLFF
DNA: TGTGCCAGCAATCCCCGGGGGAGTGGGGGCAAAAAACTGTTTTTT

J: TRBJ1-2
V: TRBV7-6
D: -
size: few
CDR3: CASSLEVGPYYGYTF
DNA: TGTGCCAGCAGCTTAGAGGTGGGGCCGTACTATGGCTACACCTTC

J: TRBJ2-5
V: TRBV7-8
D: TRBD1
size: -
CDR3: CASRETGSWYF
DNA: TGTGCCAGCAGGGAGACAGGGTCTTGGTACTTC

J: TRBJ2-5
V: TRBV5-4
D: TRBD2
size: -
CDR3: CASSQLAGGHETQYF
DNA: TGTGCCAGCAGTCAACTAGCGGGGGGGCATGAGACCCAGTACTTC

J: TRBJ1-4
V: TRBV12-3/TRBV12-4
D: TRBD1
size: many
CDR3: CASRAGQGKSATNEKLFF
DNA: TGTGCCAGCAGGGCGGGACAGGGAAAATCTGCAACTAATGAAAAACTGTTTTTT

J: TRBJ1-5
V: TRBV19
D: TRBD1
size: -
CDR3: CASAGTGLTFQHF
DNA: TGTGCCAGTGCCGGGACAGGGCTGACATTCCAGCATTTT

J: TRBJ1-1
V: TRBV19
D: -
size: -
CDR3: CASLAGGTEAFF
DNA: TGTGCCAGTTTGGCCGGCGGCACTGAAGCTTTCTTT

J: TRBJ1-1
V: TRBV5-4
D: -
size: -
CDR3: CASSLDSKTEAFF
DNA: TGTGCCAGCAGCTTGGACAGCAAGACTGAAGCTTTCTTT

J: TRBJ2-7
V: TRBV20-1
D: -
size: -
CDR3: CSARPRTVGYEQYF
DNA: TGCAGTGCTAGACCCCGGACAGTTGGATACGAGCAGTACTTC

J: TRBJ2-5
V: TRBV6-6
D: TRBD1
size: -
CDR3: CASSPQSGGAETHYF
DNA: TGTGCCAGCAGTCCCCAGTCAGGGGGCGCAGAGACCCACTACTTC

J: TRBJ1-4
V: TRBV7-2
D: TRBD1
size: -
CDR3: CASSLEQGVYEKLFF
DNA: TGTGCCAGCAGCTTAGAACAGGGGGTATATGAAAAACTGTTTTTT

J: TRBJ1-2
V: TRBV29-1
D: TRBD1
size: once
CDR3: CSVESLTGNPTF
DNA: TGCAGCGTTGAAAGCCTGACAGGGAATCCCACCTTC

J: TRBJ2-1
V: TRBV7-2
D: TRBD1
size: many
CDR3: CASSFFQGVEQFF
DNA: TGTGCCAGCAGCTTCTTTCAGGGGGTTGAGCAGTTCTTC

J: TRBJ1-2
V: TRBV6-1
D: -
size: few
CDR3: CASSEVPGLYGYTF
DNA: TGTGCCAGCAGTGAAGTCCCAGGACTCTATGGCTACACCTTC

J: TRBJ1-1
V: TRBV7-8
D: -
size: -
CDR3: CASSLVGRRGEAFF
DNA: TGTGCCAGCAGCTTAGTTGGGCGGCGGGGTGAAGCTTTCTTT

J: TRBJ2-4
V: TRBV7-8
D: -
size: -
CDR3: CDSRLAITLTRQNIQYF
DNA: TGTGACAGCCGCTTAGCAATTACACTGACCCGCCAAAACATTCAGTACTTC

J: TRBJ2-2
V: TRBV11-1
D: -
size: few
CDR3: CASSMDRWPGELFF
DNA: TGTGCCAGCAGCATGGACCGGTGGCCCGGGGAGCTGTTTTTT

J: TRBJ2-7
V: TRBV12-3/TRBV12-4
D: -
size: once
CDR3: CASSRASPYEQYF
DNA: TGTGCCAGCAGTCGGGCTAGCCCCTACGAGCAGTACTTC

J: TRBJ1-1
V: TRBV7-2
D: -
size: many
CDR3: CASSQIAGATEAFF
DNA: TGTGCCAGCAGCCAAATAGCAGGGGCCACTGAAGCTTTCTTT

J: TRBJ2-2
V: TRBV28
D: TRBD1
size: once
CDR3: CASMVLRGLGGTGELFF
DNA: TGTGCCAGCATGGTGTTGAGGGGGCTAGGGGGCACCGGGGAGCTGTTTTTT